The TCR beta chain described here comes from a study of Ad26.COV2.S vaccination and SARS-CoV-2 variants. Study summary: Donor allocation was to the COV1001 Ad26.COV2.S trial arm. Once or twice, 56 days apart, Ad26.COV2.S was delivered intramuscularly.

Treatment noted: some 19 received Ad26.COV2.S at low or high dose, single or two shots; several received placebo; per-sample allocation not given. Sampling occurred on day 63 after the first vaccine or placebo injection. An adult aged 18-55 years in Boston served as the donor. J was trimmed by 4 bases and V by 3 bases; bases with no gene match: 12. The CDR3 has 17 residues. The germline V gene encodes CDR1 LNHDA and CDR2 SQIVND (reference sequence). This table comes from immunoSEQ multiplex PCR, and its TCRdb copy is limited to in-frame clones, with some not included. The sample includes roughly 500,000 clones, roughly 85% seen only once; the top ten take roughly 13%.

The sequence was obtained from a person between 18 and 65 years old who received the Ad26.COV2.S COVID-19 vaccine or a placebo. Sequenced here: peripheral blood, sampled in a trial of Ad26.COV2.S vaccine versus placebo. The V and J genes are TRBV19 and TRBJ2-1, with TRBD2 matching over 7 bases. The CDR3 sequence: CASSISGASGFYNEQFF. The CDR3 DNA reads TGTGCCAGTAGTATTAGTGGGGCTAGCGGATTTTACAATGAGCAGTTCTTC.